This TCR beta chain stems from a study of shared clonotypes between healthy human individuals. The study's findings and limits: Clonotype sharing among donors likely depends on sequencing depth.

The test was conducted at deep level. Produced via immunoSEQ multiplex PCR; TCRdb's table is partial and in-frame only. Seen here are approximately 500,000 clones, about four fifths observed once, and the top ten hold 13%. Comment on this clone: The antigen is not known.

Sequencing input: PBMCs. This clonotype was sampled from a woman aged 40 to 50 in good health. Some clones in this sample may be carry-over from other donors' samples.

The CDR3 DNA reads TGTGCCAGCAGCTCCAGCGGGAGGCCGTGGGAGACCCAGTACTTC. This sequence encodes CASSSSGRPWETQYF. The V gene is TRBV7-3, the J gene TRBJ2-5; 9 bases align to TRBD2. CDR1 is SGHTA and CDR2 is FQGTGA in the germline V gene. The CDR3 covers 15 residues. V lost 4 bases and J lost 5; bases outside the gene matches: 8.